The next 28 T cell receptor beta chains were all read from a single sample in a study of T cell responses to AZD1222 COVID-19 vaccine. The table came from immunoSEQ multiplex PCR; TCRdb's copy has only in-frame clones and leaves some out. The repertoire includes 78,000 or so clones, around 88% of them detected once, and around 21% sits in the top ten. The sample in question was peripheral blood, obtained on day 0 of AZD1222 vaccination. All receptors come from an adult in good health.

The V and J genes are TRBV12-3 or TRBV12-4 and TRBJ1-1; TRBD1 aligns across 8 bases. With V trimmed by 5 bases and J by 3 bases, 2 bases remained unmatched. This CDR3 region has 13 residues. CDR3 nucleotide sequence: TGTGCCAGCAGTACGACAGGGGACACTGAAGCTTTCTTT. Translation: CASSTTGDTEAFF.

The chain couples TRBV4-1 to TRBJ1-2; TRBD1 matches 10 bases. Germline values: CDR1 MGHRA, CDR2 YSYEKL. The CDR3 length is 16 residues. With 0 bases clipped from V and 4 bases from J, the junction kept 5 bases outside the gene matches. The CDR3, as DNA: TGCGCCAGCAGCCAAGATCGACAGGGGGCGTTCTATGGCTACACCTTC. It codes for CASSQDRQGAFYGYTF.

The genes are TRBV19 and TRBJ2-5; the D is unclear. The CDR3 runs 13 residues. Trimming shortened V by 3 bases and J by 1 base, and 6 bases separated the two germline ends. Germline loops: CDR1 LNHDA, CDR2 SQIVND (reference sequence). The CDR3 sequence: CASSMGSQETQYF. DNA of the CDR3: TGTGCCAGTAGTATGGGCAGCCAAGAGACCCAGTACTTC.

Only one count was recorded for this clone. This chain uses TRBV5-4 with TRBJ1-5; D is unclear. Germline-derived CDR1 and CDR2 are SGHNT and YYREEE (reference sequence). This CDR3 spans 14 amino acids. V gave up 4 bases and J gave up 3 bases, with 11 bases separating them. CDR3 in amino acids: CASSLDGNNQPQHF. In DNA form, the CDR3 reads TGTGCCAGCAGCCTTGACGGTAACAATCAGCCCCAGCATTTT.

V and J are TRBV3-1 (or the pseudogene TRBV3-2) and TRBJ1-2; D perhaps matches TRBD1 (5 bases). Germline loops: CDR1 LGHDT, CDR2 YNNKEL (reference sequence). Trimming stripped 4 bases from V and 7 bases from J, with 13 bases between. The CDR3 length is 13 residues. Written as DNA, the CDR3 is TGTGCCAGCAGCCTCCGGGGACTTCGTGGCTACACCTTC. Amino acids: CASSLRGLRGYTF.

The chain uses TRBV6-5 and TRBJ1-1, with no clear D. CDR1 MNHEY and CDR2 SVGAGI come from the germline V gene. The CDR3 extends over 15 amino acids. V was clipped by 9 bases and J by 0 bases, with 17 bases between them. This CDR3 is CASGEERYLNTEAFF. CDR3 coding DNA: TGTGCCAGTGGAGAGGAGAGATACCTGAACACTGAAGCTTTCTTT.

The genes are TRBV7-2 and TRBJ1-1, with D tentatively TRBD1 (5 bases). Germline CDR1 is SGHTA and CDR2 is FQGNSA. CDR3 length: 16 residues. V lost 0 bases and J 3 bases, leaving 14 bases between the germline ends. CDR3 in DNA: TGTGCCAGCAGCTTAGCCTTAGCAGGGCGGGACACTGAAGCTTTCTTT. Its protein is CASSLALAGRDTEAFF.

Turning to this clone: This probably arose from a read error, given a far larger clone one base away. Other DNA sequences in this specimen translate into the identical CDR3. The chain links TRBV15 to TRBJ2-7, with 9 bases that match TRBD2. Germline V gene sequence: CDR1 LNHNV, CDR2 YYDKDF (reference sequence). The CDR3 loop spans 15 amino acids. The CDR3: CATSRGAGGPYEQYF. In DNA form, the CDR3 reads TGCGCCACCAGCAGGGGAGCGGGGGGCCCCTACGAGCAGTACTTC.

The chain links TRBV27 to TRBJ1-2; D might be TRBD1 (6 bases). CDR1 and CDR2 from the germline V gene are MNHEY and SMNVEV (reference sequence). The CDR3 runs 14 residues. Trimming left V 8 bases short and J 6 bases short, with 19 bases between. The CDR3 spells CASGRRGGEDGYTF. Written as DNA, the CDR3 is TGTGCCAGCGGCCGACGAGGGGGGGAGGATGGCTACACCTTC.

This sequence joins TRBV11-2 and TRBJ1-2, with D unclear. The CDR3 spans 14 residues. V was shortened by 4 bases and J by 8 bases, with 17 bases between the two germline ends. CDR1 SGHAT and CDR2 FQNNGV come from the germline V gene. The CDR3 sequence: CASSSRSRLGGYTF. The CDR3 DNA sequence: TGTGCCAGCAGCTCCCGGTCCAGGTTGGGAGGCTACACCTTC.

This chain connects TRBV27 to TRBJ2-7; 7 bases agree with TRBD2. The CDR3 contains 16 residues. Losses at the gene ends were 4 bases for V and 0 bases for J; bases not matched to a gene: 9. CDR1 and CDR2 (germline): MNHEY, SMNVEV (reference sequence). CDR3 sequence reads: CASSSSGLGYSYEQYF. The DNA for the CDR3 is TGTGCCAGCAGTTCCTCAGGACTAGGTTACTCCTACGAGCAGTACTTC.

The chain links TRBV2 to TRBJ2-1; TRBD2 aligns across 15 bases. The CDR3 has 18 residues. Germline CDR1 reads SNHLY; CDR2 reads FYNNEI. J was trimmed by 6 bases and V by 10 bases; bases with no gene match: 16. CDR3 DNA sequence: TGTGCCATCATCAAACGCAGGACTAGCGGGGGGGCCACCAATGAGCAGTTCTTC. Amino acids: CAIIKRRTSGGATNEQFF.

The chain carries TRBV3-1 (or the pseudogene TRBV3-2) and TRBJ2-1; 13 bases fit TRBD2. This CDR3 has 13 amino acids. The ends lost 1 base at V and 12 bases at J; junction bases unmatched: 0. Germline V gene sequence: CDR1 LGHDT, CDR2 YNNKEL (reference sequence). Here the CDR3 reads CASSQGLAGGQFF. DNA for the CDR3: TGTGCCAGCAGCCAAGGACTAGCGGGGGGGCAGTTCTTC.

The CDR3 loop reads CASSPGMDSDGYTF. The CDR3 DNA reads TGTGCCAGCTCACCGGGCATGGATAGCGATGGCTACACCTTC. The chain links TRBV18 to TRBJ1-2; D is unclear. The V end lost 3 bases, the J end lost 6 bases, and 14 bases lay between the germline ends. Germline-derived CDR1 and CDR2 are KGHSH and LQKENI. The CDR3 covers 14 residues.

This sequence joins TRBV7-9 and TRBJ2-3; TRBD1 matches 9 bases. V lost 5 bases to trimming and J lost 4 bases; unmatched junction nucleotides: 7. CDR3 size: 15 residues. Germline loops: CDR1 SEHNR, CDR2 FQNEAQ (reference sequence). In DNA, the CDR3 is TGTGCCAGCAGCCCCGGGACAGGGTATGCAGATACGCAGTATTTT. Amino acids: CASSPGTGYADTQYF.

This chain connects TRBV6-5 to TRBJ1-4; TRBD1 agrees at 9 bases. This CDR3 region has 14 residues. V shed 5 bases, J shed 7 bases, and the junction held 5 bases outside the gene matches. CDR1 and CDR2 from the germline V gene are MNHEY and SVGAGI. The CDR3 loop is CASSNRDRVEKLFF. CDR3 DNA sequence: TGTGCCAGCAGTAACCGGGACAGGGTTGAAAAACTGTTTTTT.

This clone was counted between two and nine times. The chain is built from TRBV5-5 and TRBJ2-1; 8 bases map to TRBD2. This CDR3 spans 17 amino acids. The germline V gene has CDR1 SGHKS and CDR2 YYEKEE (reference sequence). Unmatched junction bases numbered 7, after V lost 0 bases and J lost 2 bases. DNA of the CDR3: TGTGCCAGCAGCTTGGCGTATAGCGGGACCACCTACAATGAGCAGTTCTTC. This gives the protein CASSLAYSGTTYNEQFF.

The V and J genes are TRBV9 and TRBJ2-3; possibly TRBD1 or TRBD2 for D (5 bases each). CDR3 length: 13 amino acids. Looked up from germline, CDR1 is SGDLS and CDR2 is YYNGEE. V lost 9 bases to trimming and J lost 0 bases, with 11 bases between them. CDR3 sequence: CATGPLSTDTQYF. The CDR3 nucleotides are TGTGCCACGGGGCCCCTTAGCACAGATACGCAGTATTTT. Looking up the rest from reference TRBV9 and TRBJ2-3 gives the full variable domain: DSGVTQTPKHLITATGQRVTLRCSPRSGDLSVYWYQQSLDQGLQFLIQYYNGEERAKGNILERFSAQQFPDLHSELNLSSLELGDSALYFCATGPLSTDTQYFGPGTRLTVL.

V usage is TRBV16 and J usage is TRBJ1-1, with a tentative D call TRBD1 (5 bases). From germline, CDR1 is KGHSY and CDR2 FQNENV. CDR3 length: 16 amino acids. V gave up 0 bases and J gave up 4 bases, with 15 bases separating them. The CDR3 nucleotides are TGTGCCAGCAGCCAATCTTCAGCAGGGAGATCCACTGAAGCTTTCTTT. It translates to CASSQSSAGRSTEAFF.

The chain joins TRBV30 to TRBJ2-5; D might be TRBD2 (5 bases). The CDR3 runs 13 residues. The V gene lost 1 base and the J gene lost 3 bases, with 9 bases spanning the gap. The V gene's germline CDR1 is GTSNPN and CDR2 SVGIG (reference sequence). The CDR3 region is CAWSGSAKETQYF. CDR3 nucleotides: TGTGCCTGGAGTGGTAGCGCCAAAGAGACCCAGTACTTC.

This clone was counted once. CDR3 in amino acids: CASSPDSSGANVLTF. CDR3 in DNA: TGTGCCAGCAGCCCGGACAGCTCTGGGGCCAACGTCCTGACTTTC. V gene TRBV11-3 combines with J gene TRBJ2-6; weak D call: TRBD1 (6 bases). V lost 5 bases and J lost 0, with 8 bases in between. The germline CDR1 and CDR2 sequences are SGHNT and YENEEA. The length of the CDR3 is 15 residues.

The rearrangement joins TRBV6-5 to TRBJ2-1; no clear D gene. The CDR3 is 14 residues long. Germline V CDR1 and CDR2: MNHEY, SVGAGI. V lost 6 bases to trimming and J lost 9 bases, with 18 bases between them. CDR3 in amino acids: CASSRTLGASEQFF. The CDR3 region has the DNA TGTGCCAGCAGCCGTACCCTCGGCGCTAGTGAGCAGTTCTTC.

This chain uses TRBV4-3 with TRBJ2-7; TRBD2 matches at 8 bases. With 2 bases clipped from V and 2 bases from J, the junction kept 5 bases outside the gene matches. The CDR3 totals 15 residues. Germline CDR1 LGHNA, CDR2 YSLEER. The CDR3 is CASSQRGGGTYEQYF. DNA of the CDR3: TGCGCCAGCAGCCAACGAGGCGGGGGGACCTACGAGCAGTACTTC.

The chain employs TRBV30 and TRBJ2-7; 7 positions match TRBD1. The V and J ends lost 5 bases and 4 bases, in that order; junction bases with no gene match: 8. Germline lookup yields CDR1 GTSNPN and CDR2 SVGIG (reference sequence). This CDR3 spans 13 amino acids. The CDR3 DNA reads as TGTGCCTGGGAGGCAGGGGGAGAATACGAGCAGTACTTC. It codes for CAWEAGGEYEQYF.

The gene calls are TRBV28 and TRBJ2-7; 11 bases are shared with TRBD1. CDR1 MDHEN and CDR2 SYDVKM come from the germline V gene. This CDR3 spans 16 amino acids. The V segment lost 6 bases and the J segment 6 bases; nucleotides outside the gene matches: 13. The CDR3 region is CASSLLPGQGGSEQYF. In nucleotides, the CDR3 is TGTGCCAGCAGCCTTTTACCGGGACAGGGGGGCAGCGAGCAGTACTTC.

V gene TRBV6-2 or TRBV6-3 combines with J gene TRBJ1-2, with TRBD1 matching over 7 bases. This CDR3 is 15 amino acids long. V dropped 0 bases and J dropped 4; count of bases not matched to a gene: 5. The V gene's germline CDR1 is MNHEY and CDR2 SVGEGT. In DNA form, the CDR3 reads TGTGCCAGCAGTTACTCGGGACAGACTCTCTATGGCTACACCTTC. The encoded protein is CASSYSGQTLYGYTF.

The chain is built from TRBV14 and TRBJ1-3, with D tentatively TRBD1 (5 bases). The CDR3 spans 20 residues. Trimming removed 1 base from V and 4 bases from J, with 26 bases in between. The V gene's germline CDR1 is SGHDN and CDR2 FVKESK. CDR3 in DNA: TGTGCCAGCAGCCAAGTGGTTCCGGGACTCCTGAGATCGTGGGGAAACACCATATATTTT. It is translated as CASSQVVPGLLRSWGNTIYF. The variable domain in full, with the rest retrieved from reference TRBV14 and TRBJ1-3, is EAGVTQFPSHSVIEKGQTVTLRCDPISGHDNLYWYRRVMGKEIKFLLHFVKESKQDESGMPNNRFLAERTGGTYSTLKVQPAELEDSGVYFCASSQVVPGLLRSWGNTIYFGEGSWLTVV.

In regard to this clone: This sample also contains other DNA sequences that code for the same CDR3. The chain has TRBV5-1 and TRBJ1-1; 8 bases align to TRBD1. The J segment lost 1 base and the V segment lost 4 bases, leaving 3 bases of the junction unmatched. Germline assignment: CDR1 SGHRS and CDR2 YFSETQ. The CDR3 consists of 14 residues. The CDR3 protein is CASSSGQGNTEAFF. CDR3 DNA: TGCGCCAGCAGCAGCGGACAGGGGAACACTGAAGCTTTCTTT.